This T cell receptor beta chain derives from a study of shared clonotypes between healthy human individuals. Study results and caveats: Naive subsets, compared against memory subsets, generally had larger estimated richness values. The study found lower generation probabilities in non-shared clonotypes than in those shared by all four donors.

Regarding this clone: Its target is not known.

The sorted-subset replicate PCRs were given about 210 ng DNA, which is 31,000 or so T cell genomes. Using immunoSEQ multiplex PCR, the repertoire was profiled, and TCRdb retains in-frame clones only, with some absent. The sample lists 400,000 or so clones, approximately 97% occurring once. The study enrolled healthy HIV-negative adults without recent acute infections or vaccinations as donors. Sequencing input: memory CD8+ T cells sorted from blood. The sample's subset: CD45RO+ cells pooled with CCR7-negative TemRA cells. The sequence was collected from a man aged 30-40 years in good health.

The CDR3 nucleotides read TGTGCCAGTAGTATAGCGGGAGGGGCCTACGAGCAGTACTTC. Translation gives CASSIAGGAYEQYF. The J gene is TRBJ2-7, the V gene TRBV19; 8 bases are shared with TRBD2. The CDR3 sequence is 14 residues long. Germline V gives CDR1 LNHDA, CDR2 SQIVND (reference sequence). The V and J ends lost 1 base and 2 bases, in that order; junction bases with no gene match: 1.